The clone carrying this TCR beta chain was observed a single time. Its specificity is not known. The CDR3 is 12 amino acids. In germline, CDR1 is SQVTM, CDR2 ANQGSEA. The data were taken from a study of T-cell reconstitution after alpha-beta-depleted transplantation in children. TCRbeta library construction was performed incorporating unique molecular identifiers. TCRdb recomputed calls from the PCR reads with MiXCR, one row per CDR3 protein. The sample yields about 980,000 distinct CDR3 sequences, about 31% seen once. Study results and limitations: Certain patients had high TCRbeta diversity at day 60, and it came from recipient T cells and thymic progenitors that survived. Reportedly, alpha-beta T cells present about two months post-transplant originated from several hundred expanded clones of graft origin. T-cell counts and diversity were attributed mostly to newly produced T cells one year after transplant.

The chain recombines TRBV29-1 with TRBJ2-2; 7 nucleotides match TRBD2. The receptor's source is a boy in the first two years of life who had a stem cell transplant for SCID, so the T cells may come from the graft donor. The specimen was PBMCs, mostly from graft donor cells, collected 360 days after TCRalphabeta/CD19-depleted stem cell transplant. The CDR3 reads CGGGPGTGELFF. CDR3 in DNA: TGCGGGGGGGGTCCGGGCACCGGGGAGCTGTTTTTT.